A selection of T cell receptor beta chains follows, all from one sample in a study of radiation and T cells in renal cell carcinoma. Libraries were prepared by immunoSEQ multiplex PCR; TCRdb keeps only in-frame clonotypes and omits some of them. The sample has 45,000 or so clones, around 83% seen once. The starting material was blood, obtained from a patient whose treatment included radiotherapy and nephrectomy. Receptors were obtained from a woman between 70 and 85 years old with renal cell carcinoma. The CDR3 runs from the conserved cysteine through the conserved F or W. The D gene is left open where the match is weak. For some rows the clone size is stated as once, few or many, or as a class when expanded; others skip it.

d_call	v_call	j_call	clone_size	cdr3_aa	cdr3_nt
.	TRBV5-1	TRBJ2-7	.	CASSLARSLSYEQYF	TGCGCCAGCAGCTTGGCCAGGTCCCTTTCCTACGAGCAGTACTTC
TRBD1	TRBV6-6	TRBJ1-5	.	CASSQIHRGRIQPQHF	TGTGCCAGCAGTCAAATTCACAGGGGGCGTATTCAGCCCCAGCATTTT
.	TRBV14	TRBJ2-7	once	CASSQDLRDRGSYEQYF	TGTGCCAGCAGCCAAGATTTGCGGGACCGGGGCTCCTACGAGCAGTACTTC
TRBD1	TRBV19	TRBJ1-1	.	CASSLSGGLTEAFF	TGTGCCAGTAGTTTGTCAGGGGGCCTGACTGAAGCTTTCTTT
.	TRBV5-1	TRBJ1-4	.	CASSLVDSREKLFF	TGCGCCAGCAGCTTGGTGGACAGTAGGGAAAAACTGTTTTTT
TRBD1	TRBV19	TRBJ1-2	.	CASSIVQGAPYGYTF	TGTGCCAGTAGTATAGTACAGGGGGCGCCTTATGGCTACACCTTC
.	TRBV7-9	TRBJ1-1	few	CASSLEGGINTEAFF	TGTGCCAGCAGCTTAGAGGGGGGCATAAACACTGAAGCTTTCTTT
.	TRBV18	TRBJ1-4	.	CASSPPGQAYATNEKLFF	TGTGCCAGCTCACCCCCGGGACAAGCATATGCAACTAATGAAAAACTGTTTTTT
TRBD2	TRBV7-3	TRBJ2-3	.	CASSRLAGYLDTQYF	TGTGCCAGCAGCAGACTAGCGGGGTATCTAGATACGCAGTATTTT
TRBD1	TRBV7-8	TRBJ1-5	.	CASSLQGAEPQHF	TGTGCCAGCAGCTTACAGGGGGCAGAGCCCCAGCATTTT
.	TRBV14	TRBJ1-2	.	CASSQVYSYGYTF	TGTGCCAGCAGCCAAGTTTACAGCTATGGCTACACCTTC
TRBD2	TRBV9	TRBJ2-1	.	CASSVDLAGPGQFF	TGTGCCAGCAGCGTAGACCTAGCGGGCCCTGGGCAGTTCTTC
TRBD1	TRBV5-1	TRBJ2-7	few	CASSLSSGGDEQYF	TGCGCCAGCAGCTTGTCGTCAGGGGGCGACGAGCAGTACTTC
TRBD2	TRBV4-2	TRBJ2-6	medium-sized	CASSQEYPSGGFLSGANVLTF	TGTGCCAGCAGCCAAGAATATCCTAGCGGGGGGTTCCTTTCTGGGGCCAACGTCCTGACTTTC
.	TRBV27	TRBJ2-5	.	CASRGVLETQYF	TGTGCCAGCAGAGGGGTACTAGAGACCCAGTACTTC
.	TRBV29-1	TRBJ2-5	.	CSVSRGPQETQYF	TGCAGCGTCTCCCGGGGACCCCAAGAGACCCAGTACTTC
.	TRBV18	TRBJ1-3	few	CASSPRTDSGNTIYF	TGTGCCAGCTCACCTCGGACAGACTCTGGAAACACCATATATTTT
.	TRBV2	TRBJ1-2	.	CASSEAPVGGRRGYTF	TGTGCCAGCAGTGAAGCCCCTGTCGGGGGACGGCGGGGCTACACCTTC
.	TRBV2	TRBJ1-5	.	CASSRPPGDQPQHF	TGTGCCAGCAGTAGGCCACCGGGAGATCAGCCCCAGCATTTT
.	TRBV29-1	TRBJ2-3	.	CSVVRGGLADTQYF	TGCAGCGTTGTGAGAGGGGGTCTGGCAGATACGCAGTATTTT
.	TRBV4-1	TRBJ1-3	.	CASSRGAGNTIYF	TGCGCCAGCAGCCGGGGGGCTGGAAACACCATATATTTT
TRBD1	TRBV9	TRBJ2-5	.	CASPGGSETQYF	TGTGCCAGCCCAGGGGGAAGTGAGACCCAGTACTTC
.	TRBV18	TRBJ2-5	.	CASSRDWKETQYF	TGTGCCAGCTCGCGGGACTGGAAAGAGACCCAGTACTTC
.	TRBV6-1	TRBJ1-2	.	CASKLGGDNNYGYTF	TGTGCCAGCAAACTTGGTGGCGACAATAACTATGGCTACACCTTC
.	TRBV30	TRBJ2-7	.	CAWSLPGYEQYF	TGTGCCTGGAGTTTGCCAGGCTACGAGCAGTACTTC
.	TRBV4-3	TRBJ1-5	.	CASSQESGINQPQHF	TGCGCCAGCAGCCAAGAGTCAGGGATAAATCAGCCCCAGCATTTT